This entry describes one T cell receptor (beta chain). The antigen is not known. 13 Jbeta primers and 60 Vbeta primers were used for the PCR. Sequencing was performed with immunoSEQ multiplex PCR; in TCRdb, only in-frame clones are kept and a portion is missing. Listed are 110,000 to 150,000 clones; approximately 1% falls within the top ten. Trimming shortened V by 5 bases and J by 1 base, and 11 bases separated the two germline ends. The CDR3 covers 14 residues. Germline V gene sequence: CDR1 PRHDT, CDR2 FYEKMQ (reference sequence). The data derive from a study of cytomegalovirus exposure and HLA in healthy donors. The overall study: An earlier analysis found 117 million unique TCR beta sequences from around 180 million T cells. Early released data comprised around 79 million unique TCRs from HLA-typed donors.

Study-level findings and limits: It has been reported that TCR beta sequences accurately predicted the HLA-A and HLA-B alleles of most subjects. One variant, a missense change in DCLRE1C, was linked in a later analysis to TCR beta V- and J-gene trimming.

Sequencing used PBMCs. The clonotype was recovered from a male donor in good health and CMV-seronegative. This sequence joins TRBV13 and TRBJ1-1, with D perhaps TRBD1 (6 bases). CDR3 nucleotides: TGTGCCAGCAGCCCGGGACAAGCGAACACTGAAGCTTTCTTT. Protein: CASSPGQANTEAFF.